The 19 T cell receptor beta chains below come from one sample, sequenced in a study of blood T cell repertoires in COVID-19. Only in-frame clones appear in the TCRdb table, and some are missing; sequencing was by immunoSEQ multiplex PCR. The sample has 150,000 to 200,000 clones, under 90% seen once. The sample was PBMCs or T cells enriched from blood (not recorded which). These receptors all come from a man over 45 who had recovered from COVID-19.

Only a few counts were recorded for this clone. The chain uses TRBV4-1 and TRBJ2-3, with D maybe TRBD2 (6 bases). Germline assignment: CDR1 MGHRA and CDR2 YSYEKL. Trimming cost V 4 bases and J 0 bases, with 23 bases left between them. The CDR3 has 19 residues. The CDR3 loop is CASSPNWGSTRTSTDTQYF. For the CDR3, the DNA is TGCGCCAGCAGCCCAAATTGGGGCTCGACTAGAACTAGCACAGATACGCAGTATTTT.

The table lists this clone with a few counts. This chain links TRBV7-2 with TRBJ1-6; D remains ambiguous. CDR1 and CDR2 (germline): SGHTA, FQGNSA. CDR3 length: 15 residues. Trimming took off 6 bases at V and 6 bases at J, with 15 bases between the two ends. CDR3 in amino acids: CASREALGGNSPLHF. The CDR3 bases are TGTGCCAGCAGGGAGGCCCTCGGTGGTAATTCACCCCTCCACTTT.

The CDR3 DNA is TGTGCCAGCAGCGTAGGTTCCTCTCACGAGCAGTACTTC. Its protein is CASSVGSSHEQYF. The chain is built from TRBV9 and TRBJ2-7; D unclear. Trimming cost V 0 bases and J 5 bases, with 9 bases left between them. CDR3 length: 13 residues. Per germline, CDR1 SGDLS and CDR2 YYNGEE.

The chain couples TRBV6-5 to TRBJ1-6, with D possibly being TRBD1 (5 bases). CDR3 length equals 13 residues. V lost 7 bases, J lost 7 bases, and 11 bases lay in between. Germline loops: CDR1 MNHEY, CDR2 SVGAGI. CDR3 in DNA: TGTGCCAGCACCGACAGATACAATTCACCCCTCCACTTT. It yields the protein CASTDRYNSPLHF.

The rearrangement joins TRBV19 to TRBJ1-5, with D possibly TRBD1 on 6 matching bases. Deletions cut 6 bases from V and 4 bases from J, with 16 bases between. There are 15 residues in the CDR3. Germline loops: CDR1 LNHDA, CDR2 SQIVND (reference sequence). DNA of the CDR3: TGTGCCAGTAGGGGCCTGGGACAAAAAAATCAGCCCCAGCATTTT. Its protein product is CASRGLGQKNQPQHF.

The gene calls are TRBV4-3 and TRBJ1-2; 8 positions match TRBD1. Germline lookup yields CDR1 LGHNA and CDR2 YSLEER. CDR3 length equals 15 residues. The ends lost 0 bases at V and 3 bases at J; junction bases unmatched: 3. CDR3 nucleotides: TGCGCCAGCAGCCAAGATCCGGACAGGGACTATGGCTACACCTTC. It codes for CASSQDPDRDYGYTF.

The V and J genes are TRBV7-3 and TRBJ2-1; TRBD2 aligns across 8 bases. The CDR3 consists of 15 residues. V dropped 2 bases and J dropped 2; count of bases not matched to a gene: 2. Per the germline V gene, CDR1 is SGHTA and CDR2 is FQGTGA. This CDR3 is CASSLSRGAYNEQFF. The CDR3 region has the DNA TGTGCCAGCAGCTTATCGCGGGGGGCCTACAATGAGCAGTTCTTC. The variable domain in full, completed from reference TRBV7-3 and TRBJ2-1, reads GAGVSQTPSNKVTEKGKYVELRCDPISGHTALYWYRQSLGQGPEFLIYFQGTGAADDSGLPNDRFFAVRPEGSVSTLKIQRTERGDSAVYLCASSLSRGAYNEQFFGPGTRLTVL.

For the CDR3, the DNA is TGTGCCAGTAGTCCGACAGGGGGTAGCACTGAAGCTTTCTTT. This gives the protein CASSPTGGSTEAFF. V usage is TRBV19 and J usage is TRBJ1-1; the match to TRBD1 covers 9 bases. V lost 5 bases to trimming and J lost 4 bases; unmatched junction nucleotides: 5. Germline V gene lookup returns CDR1 LNHDA and CDR2 SQIVND (reference sequence). The length of the CDR3 is 14 residues.

The CDR3 spells CASAGQGRAYEQYF. CDR3 coding DNA: TGCGCCAGCGCCGGACAGGGGAGGGCCTACGAGCAGTACTTC. The chain combines TRBV5-1 with TRBJ2-7, with 9 bases identical to TRBD1. This CDR3 spans 14 amino acids. V lost 7 bases to trimming and J lost 2 bases; unmatched junction nucleotides: 7. CDR1 SGHRS and CDR2 YFSETQ come from the germline V gene.

This chain links TRBV19 with TRBJ2-1; D not resolved. With 4 bases removed from V and 2 bases from J, the gap between germline ends came to 3 bases. This CDR3 has 12 residues. The V gene's germline CDR1 is LNHDA and CDR2 SQIVND (reference sequence). CDR3 loop: CASSTAYNEQFF. Written as DNA, the CDR3 is TGTGCCAGTAGTACCGCCTACAATGAGCAGTTCTTC.

V gene TRBV7-9 combines with J gene TRBJ2-1; 8 bases agree with TRBD2. Germline assignment: CDR1 SEHNR and CDR2 FQNEAQ (reference sequence). This CDR3 has 15 amino acids. V lost 1 base and J lost 7; bases outside the gene matches: 6. In DNA form, the CDR3 reads TGTGCCAGCAGCTTAGTTCTAGCGGGTAGAAATGAGCAGTTCTTC. Translated, it gives CASSLVLAGRNEQFF.

This rearrangement joins TRBV13 to TRBJ2-5, with 7 bases that match TRBD2. Germline-derived CDR1 and CDR2 are PRHDT and FYEKMQ (reference sequence). Trimming removed 1 base from V and 2 bases from J; junction bases left unmatched: 4. The CDR3 runs to 15 residues. The CDR3 nucleotides are TGTGCCAGCAGCTTAGCTAGCGGAGAGCAAGAGACCCAGTACTTC. Protein sequence: CASSLASGEQETQYF. Variable domain in full (rest from reference TRBV13 and TRBJ2-5): AAGVIQSPRHLIKEKRETATLKCYPIPRHDTVYWYQQGPGQDPQFLISFYEKMQSDKGSIPDRFSAQQFSDYHSELNMSSLELGDSALYFCASSLASGEQETQYFGPGTRLLVL.

The chain employs TRBV10-3 and TRBJ2-4, with D perhaps matching TRBD2 (5 bases). The germline CDR1 and CDR2 sequences are ENHRY and SYGVKD. With 6 bases removed from V and 1 base from J, the gap between germline ends came to 13 bases. This CDR3 spans 15 amino acids. The CDR3 sequence: CAISPGGSAKNIQYF. For the CDR3, the DNA is TGTGCCATCAGCCCAGGAGGTTCCGCCAAAAACATTCAGTACTTC.

This clone showed up just a few times. This chain uses TRBV18 with TRBJ1-4; the match to TRBD1 covers 8 bases. The length of the CDR3 is 15 residues. Germline-derived CDR1 and CDR2 are KGHSH and LQKENI. J lost 6 bases, V lost 4 bases, and 7 bases had no gene match. DNA for the CDR3: TGTGCCAGCTCACGAACGGGACAGGTTCATGAAAAACTGTTTTTT. Protein: CASSRTGQVHEKLFF.

The V call is TRBV18, the J call TRBJ1-2; 12 bases match TRBD1. After removal of 3 bases from V and 7 bases from J, the junction contained 0 bases not matched to a gene. The germline V gene encodes CDR1 KGHSH and CDR2 LQKENI. The CDR3 covers 13 residues. DNA for the CDR3: TGTGCCAGCTCACCGGGACAGGGGGCTGGCTACACCTTC. It is translated as CASSPGQGAGYTF.

V gene TRBV3-1 (or the pseudogene TRBV3-2) combines with J gene TRBJ2-5; 8 nucleotides align to TRBD2. Germline loops: CDR1 LGHDT, CDR2 YNNKEL (reference sequence). The V gene end was trimmed by 7 bases and the J gene end by 1 base; junction bases not matched to a gene: 14. The CDR3 loop spans 17 amino acids. Here the CDR3 DNA reads TGTGCCAGCACCTCCTATCGGGGGGGGAGAATCCAAGAGACCCAGTACTTC. Protein product: CASTSYRGGRIQETQYF.

The V gene is TRBV5-5, the J gene TRBJ1-2, with a tentative D call TRBD1 (6 bases). This CDR3 region has 15 residues. V lost 1 base to trimming and J lost 2 bases, with 12 bases between them. CDR1 and CDR2 (germline): SGHKS, YYEKEE (reference sequence). CDR3 nucleotide sequence: TGTGCCAGCAGCTTGAATGCCCAGGGGAACTATGGCTACACCTTC. It specifies CASSLNAQGNYGYTF.

The rearrangement links TRBV7-9 to TRBJ2-1; D is perhaps TRBD2 (5 bases). The CDR3 is made up of 15 amino acids. Germline-derived CDR1 and CDR2 are SEHNR and FQNEAQ (reference sequence). The ends were cut back, 5 bases at V and 0 bases at J, with 11 bases in the middle. CDR3 sequence: CASSRLGSSYNEQFF. For the CDR3, the DNA is TGTGCCAGCAGCCGCTTGGGGAGCTCCTACAATGAGCAGTTCTTC. Variable domain in full (rest from reference TRBV7-9 and TRBJ2-1): DTGVSQNPRHKITKRGQNVTFRCDPISEHNRLYWYRQTLGQGPEFLTYFQNEAQLEKSRLLSDRFSAERPKGSFSTLEIQRTEQGDSAMYLCASSRLGSSYNEQFFGPGTRLTVL.

The chain has TRBV7-2 and TRBJ2-7; 7 bases map to TRBD1. The CDR3 spans 14 residues. After removal of 1 base from V and 4 bases from J, the junction contained 4 bases not matched to a gene. CDR1 SGHTA and CDR2 FQGNSA come from the germline V gene. CDR3 bases: TGTGCCAGCAGCTTAGTTCAGGGGGAATACGAGCAGTACTTC. It yields the protein CASSLVQGEYEQYF.